The 9 T cell receptor beta chains below come from one sample, sequenced in a study of T cell responses to AZD1222 COVID-19 vaccine. The repertoire was sequenced with immunoSEQ multiplex PCR; TCRdb's copy has only in-frame clones and lacks some. The sample lists 50,000 to 60,000 clones, approximately 80% occurring once. Specimen: peripheral blood, collected 28 days after the second AZD1222 dose. The receptors here all came from an adult who received the AZD1222 COVID-19 vaccine.

The rearrangement joins TRBV7-2 to TRBJ2-1; TRBD1 might be the D (6 bases). V was cut by 5 bases and J by 0 bases, with 14 bases left in between. The CDR3 covers 16 residues. Germline V lookup: CDR1 SGHTA, CDR2 FQGNSA. The chain's CDR3 is CASSPRGPSSYNEQFF. CDR3 bases: TGTGCCAGCAGCCCCAGGGGACCCAGCTCCTACAATGAGCAGTTCTTC.

V is TRBV6-2 or TRBV6-3 and J is TRBJ1-2; tentative D call: TRBD1 (5 bases). With 6 bases removed from V and 6 bases from J, the gap between germline ends came to 14 bases. Germline values: CDR1 MNHEY, CDR2 SVGEGT. The CDR3 spans 13 residues. CDR3 amino acids: CASSPNPGHGYTF. DNA for the CDR3: TGTGCCAGCAGCCCCAACCCAGGGCATGGCTACACCTTC.

CDR3 DNA: TGTGCCAGCAGTTCGACGGGGATCCGGGGTGGCTACACCTTC. Translated, it gives CASSSTGIRGGYTF. The chain is built from TRBV6-5 and TRBJ1-2; D remains ambiguous. CDR3 size: 14 residues. The V and J ends lost 4 bases and 7 bases respectively, with 16 bases between them. Germline assignment: CDR1 MNHEY and CDR2 SVGAGI.

This chain connects TRBV6-5 to TRBJ2-7; D may be TRBD2 (5 bases). CDR3 length: 11 amino acids. V gave up 11 bases and J gave up 9 bases, with 17 bases separating them. Germline V gene sequence: CDR1 MNHEY, CDR2 SVGAGI. Here the CDR3 reads CAAARAEVQYF. The CDR3 bases are TGTGCCGCAGCGAGGGCCGAGGTGCAGTACTTC.

This clone has just a few counts. This sequence joins TRBV3-1 (or the pseudogene TRBV3-2) and TRBJ1-6; 7 positions match TRBD1. There are 16 residues in the CDR3. Looked up from germline, CDR1 is LGHDT and CDR2 is YNNKEL (reference sequence). Trimming took 3 bases from V and 6 from J; bases not matched to a gene: 8. The CDR3 nucleotides are TGTGCCAGCAGCCAGACGACAGGGATTGCTAATTCACCCCTCCACTTT. This translates into CASSQTTGIANSPLHF.

V gene TRBV28 combines with J gene TRBJ1-6; TRBD1 agrees at 12 bases. Germline V gene sequence: CDR1 MDHEN, CDR2 SYDVKM. Losses at the gene ends were 5 bases for V and 9 bases for J; bases not matched to a gene: 11. The CDR3 length is 17 residues. CDR3 coding DNA: TGTGCCAGCAGTCCGGGACAGGGGGCGGCTTTTAGTTCACCCCTCCACTTT. Translated, it gives CASSPGQGAAFSSPLHF.

The chain employs TRBV5-4 and TRBJ1-2, with 8 bases identical to TRBD1. CDR3 length equals 13 residues. Looked up from germline, CDR1 is SGHNT and CDR2 is YYREEE (reference sequence). Trimming cost V 4 bases and J 8 bases; bases outside gene matches: 7. The CDR3 loop is CASSEDRAGGYTF. CDR3 nucleotides: TGTGCCAGCAGCGAGGACAGGGCTGGCGGCTACACCTTC.

This clone has a single count. This chain links TRBV28 with TRBJ1-2; TRBD1 might be the D (5 bases). Germline V CDR1 and CDR2: MDHEN, SYDVKM. The CDR3 is made up of 14 amino acids. Trimming cost V 6 bases and J 0 bases, with 11 bases left between them. CDR3 bases: TGTGCCAGCAGCCCGGGACTGACTAACTATGGCTACACCTTC. Protein product: CASSPGLTNYGYTF.

The genes are TRBV10-1 and TRBJ1-1; possible D gene TRBD1, 5 bases. CDR1 is WNHNN, CDR2 SYGVQD, per germline (reference sequence). Trimming left V 10 bases short and J 0 bases short, with 21 bases between. The CDR3 is made up of 16 amino acids. DNA for the CDR3: TGCGCCACTCCGGATTGGCAGGGCCATATGAACACTGAAGCTTTCTTT. Its translation: CATPDWQGHMNTEAFF.